A selection of T cell receptor beta chains follows, all from one sample in a study of blood T cells in healthy people across ages. TCRdb re-analysed the 5' RACE reads in MiXCR, keeping a single row per CDR3 protein. The sample holds about 620,000 distinct CDR3 sequences, 20% to 25% seen once. The source material was blood. These receptors originate from a man aged 65 to 85 in good health. Each CDR3 is given with its conserved first and last residue. Each record gives: D gene, clone size, J gene, V gene, CDR3 protein. The D gene is left open where the match is weak. Some rows have no size entry. The others give once, few or many, or a class for an expanded clone.

d_gene: TRBD2
abundance: -
j_gene: TRBJ2-5
v_gene: TRBV11-1
CDR3aa: CASSLEVTSGIQETQYF

d_gene: -
abundance: -
j_gene: TRBJ2-5
v_gene: TRBV9
CDR3aa: CASSTFRDGTQETQHF

d_gene: -
abundance: -
j_gene: TRBJ2-3
v_gene: TRBV29-1
CDR3aa: CSVEASDTQYF

d_gene: -
abundance: -
j_gene: TRBJ2-3
v_gene: TRBV3-1
CDR3aa: CASSPTGLSTDTQYF

d_gene: -
abundance: once
j_gene: TRBJ2-5
v_gene: TRBV6-6
CDR3aa: CASSTRLDRETQYF

d_gene: -
abundance: -
j_gene: TRBJ1-1
v_gene: TRBV20-1
CDR3aa: CSALRGSLKGTEAFF

d_gene: TRBD2
abundance: many
j_gene: TRBJ2-7
v_gene: TRBV28
CDR3aa: CASSRTTSGPSGEQYF

d_gene: -
abundance: -
j_gene: TRBJ2-1
v_gene: TRBV20-1
CDR3aa: CSARGDSYNEQFF

d_gene: -
abundance: few
j_gene: TRBJ2-1
v_gene: TRBV9
CDR3aa: CASSAQGGSYNEQFF

d_gene: TRBD2
abundance: -
j_gene: -
v_gene: TRBV2
CDR3aa: CASSVSWLIAAGGSSEQFF

d_gene: TRBD2
abundance: few
j_gene: -
v_gene: TRBV6-1
CDR3aa: CASSSAGKRVEQFF

d_gene: -
abundance: many
j_gene: TRBJ2-1
v_gene: TRBV5-1
CDR3aa: CASSLGGSSYNEQFF

d_gene: -
abundance: -
j_gene: TRBJ2-2
v_gene: TRBV29-1
CDR3aa: CSVAGFTGELFF

d_gene: -
abundance: -
j_gene: TRBJ2-1
v_gene: TRBV19
CDR3aa: CATLLTRYGANERFF

d_gene: TRBD1
abundance: few
j_gene: TRBJ2-6
v_gene: TRBV14
CDR3aa: CASSKSTGGYSGANVLTF

d_gene: TRBD2
abundance: -
j_gene: -
v_gene: TRBV20-1
CDR3aa: CSARVASGYNEQFF

d_gene: TRBD1
abundance: few
j_gene: TRBJ2-5
v_gene: TRBV29-1
CDR3aa: CSVAYGTDKETQYF

d_gene: TRBD2
abundance: many
j_gene: -
v_gene: TRBV20-1
CDR3aa: CSARNPGGSPYEQYF

d_gene: TRBD1
abundance: -
j_gene: TRBJ1-1
v_gene: TRBV3-1
CDR3aa: CASSPRDRGLTTEAFF

d_gene: -
abundance: -
j_gene: TRBJ2-5
v_gene: TRBV7-9
CDR3aa: CASSLLRSQETQYF

d_gene: TRBD2
abundance: few
j_gene: TRBJ2-3
v_gene: TRBV9
CDR3aa: CASSVSAGGGTDTQYF

d_gene: TRBD1
abundance: few
j_gene: TRBJ2-5
v_gene: TRBV6-1
CDR3aa: CASSDGTGTRETQYF

d_gene: -
abundance: -
j_gene: TRBJ2-2
v_gene: TRBV2
CDR3aa: CASIQRTVGGELFF

d_gene: -
abundance: few
j_gene: TRBJ2-7
v_gene: TRBV2
CDR3aa: CASSEGTTPIYEQYF

d_gene: -
abundance: few
j_gene: TRBJ1-3
v_gene: TRBV7-2
CDR3aa: CASSLATRISGNTIYF

d_gene: TRBD2
abundance: few
j_gene: TRBJ2-2
v_gene: TRBV20-1
CDR3aa: CSAPSQREGTGELFF

d_gene: -
abundance: few
j_gene: TRBJ1-4
v_gene: TRBV27
CDR3aa: CASSVTGGYNEKLFF